This T cell receptor beta chain stems from a study of T-cell memory formation after mild COVID-19. At the level of the study: Across donors, TCR clusters were largely donor specific.

TCR alpha and TCR beta cDNA libraries carrying sample barcodes and UMIs were produced by 5'RACE using constant-segment primers. TCRdb used MiXCR to reprocess the 5' RACE reads, holding one entry per CDR3 protein. The table has about 320,000 distinct CDR3 sequences, roughly an eighth seen once. Material: PBMCs or a T cell subset sorted from them (not recorded which). The clonotype was recovered from a young man who had mild COVID-19 (a few samples of this study predate the infection). Cell type and time point are not known.

CDR3: CASRGLAGGGEQFF. The CDR3 nucleotides read TGTGCCAGCAGGGGACTAGCGGGGGGTGGTGAGCAGTTCTTC. The chain has TRBV25-1 and TRBJ2-1; 15 bases are shared with TRBD2. In germline, CDR1 is MGHDK, CDR2 SYGVNS. V lost 6 bases to trimming and J lost 9 bases; unmatched junction nucleotides: 3. The CDR3 is made up of 14 amino acids.